This TCR beta chain was found in a study of shared clonotypes between healthy human individuals. Germline lookup yields CDR1 MDHEN and CDR2 SYDVKM. The CDR3 runs 13 residues. Trimming took 6 bases from V and 8 from J, leaving 13 bases between them. This table comes from immunoSEQ multiplex PCR, and its TCRdb copy is limited to in-frame clones, with some not included. This sample has approximately 2.4 million clones, with approximately 94% found just once. The sample consisted of naive CD4+ T cells sorted from blood. As to subset: CD45RA+ positively selected. V gene TRBV28 combines with J gene TRBJ1-4; possible D gene TRBD1, 5 bases. This TCR came from a man aged 18 to 35 in good health. The DNA for the CDR3 is TGTGCCAGCAGATCGGGGCTTCAGGAAAAACTGTTTTTT. Translating it yields CASRSGLQEKLFF.